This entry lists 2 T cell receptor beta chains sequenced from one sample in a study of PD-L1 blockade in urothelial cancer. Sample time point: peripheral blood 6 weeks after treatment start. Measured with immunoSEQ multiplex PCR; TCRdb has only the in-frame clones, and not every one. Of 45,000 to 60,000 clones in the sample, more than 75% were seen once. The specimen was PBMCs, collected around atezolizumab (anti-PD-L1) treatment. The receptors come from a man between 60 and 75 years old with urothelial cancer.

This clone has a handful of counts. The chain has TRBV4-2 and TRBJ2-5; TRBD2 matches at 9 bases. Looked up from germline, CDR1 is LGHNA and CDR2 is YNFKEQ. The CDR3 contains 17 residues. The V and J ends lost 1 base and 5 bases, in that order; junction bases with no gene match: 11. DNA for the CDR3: TGTGCCAGCAGCCAAGGAGCTGCGCGGGGGGGCCCGGAGACCCAGTACTTC. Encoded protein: CASSQGAARGGPETQYF.

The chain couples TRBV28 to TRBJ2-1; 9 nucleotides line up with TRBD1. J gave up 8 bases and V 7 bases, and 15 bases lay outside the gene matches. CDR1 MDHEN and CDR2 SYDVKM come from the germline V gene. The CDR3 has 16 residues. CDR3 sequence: CASITFRDRVSDEQFF. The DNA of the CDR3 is TGTGCCAGCATCACTTTCCGGGACAGGGTAAGCGATGAGCAGTTCTTC.